This T cell receptor (beta chain) was documented in a study of cytomegalovirus exposure and HLA in healthy donors. Findings of the study overall: A later analysis reportedly found that, within productive TCRs, an Asian-associated ancestry cluster had fewer N-insertions than the mean observed across the roughly 700 donors.

To note about this clone: What it binds is not known.

PCR employed 60 Vbeta and 13 Jbeta primers. TCRdb keeps only in-frame clones here, not all; method: immunoSEQ multiplex PCR. The data show some 100,000 clones, 76% seen once. Per the germline V gene, CDR1 is SGDLS and CDR2 is YYNGEE. This CDR3 has 14 residues. The V gene lost 3 bases and the J gene lost 5 bases, with 13 bases spanning the gap. Sequencing was done on a sample of PBMCs. This receptor was taken from a woman in her forties or fifties in good health and CMV-seropositive. V is TRBV9 and J is TRBJ2-3; perhaps TRBD2 as D (6 bases). In DNA form, the CDR3 reads TGTGCCAGCAGCGGGGGACTTGGGGTAGATACGCAGTATTTT. It codes for CASSGGLGVDTQYF.